Presented here are 14 T cell receptor beta chains from one specimen sequenced in a study of shared clonotypes between healthy human individuals. Method: immunoSEQ multiplex PCR; TCRdb's copy keeps in-frame clones and lacks some. The repertoire holds roughly 2,500,000 clones, with over 85% as singletons. Sequenced material: naive CD4+ T cells from PBMCs. Noted subset: CD45RA+ positively selected. These receptors all stem from a man between 18 and 29 years old in good health. Some clones in this sample may be carry-over from other donors' samples.

The V call is TRBV11-2, the J call TRBJ1-1; 7 positions match TRBD1. The CDR3 spans 14 residues. The ends lost 7 bases at V and 0 bases at J; junction bases unmatched: 5. Germline V gene sequence: CDR1 SGHAT, CDR2 FQNNGV. The CDR3 reads CASNRDSMNTEAFF. The CDR3 bases are TGTGCCAGCAACAGGGACAGCATGAACACTGAAGCTTTCTTT.

The rearrangement links TRBV6-1 to TRBJ1-1, with a weak D call TRBD1 (5 bases). The V gene lost 4 bases and the J gene lost 0 bases, with 9 bases spanning the gap. In germline, CDR1 is MNHNS, CDR2 SASEGT. The CDR3 covers 14 residues. This CDR3 reads CASSGTSLNTEAFF. CDR3 DNA sequence: TGTGCCAGCAGTGGGACAAGTCTGAACACTGAAGCTTTCTTT.

The rearrangement links TRBV28 to TRBJ1-2; D might be TRBD1 (6 bases). The CDR3 sequence is 16 residues long. V lost 5 bases, J lost 7 bases, and 23 bases lay in between. CDR1 MDHEN and CDR2 SYDVKM come from the germline V gene. The CDR3 DNA reads as TGTGCCAGCAGTCGGCAGGGGTGGGCGGGCGTGACTGGCTACACCTTC. Residues: CASSRQGWAGVTGYTF.

This clone was detected only once. The same CDR3 is also encoded by other DNA sequences in this sample. The chain links TRBV20-1 to TRBJ2-3; D gene unclear. The CDR3 runs 11 residues. Germline V gene sequence: CDR1 DFQATT, CDR2 SNEGSKA (reference sequence). The V gene lost 2 bases and the J gene lost 5 bases, with 5 bases spanning the gap. CDR3 nucleotides: TGCAGTGCTAGAACCGGAGATACGCAGTATTTT. It codes for CSARTGDTQYF.

The chain has TRBV18 and TRBJ2-7, with D uncertain. The CDR3 is 13 amino acids. CDR1 and CDR2 (germline): KGHSH, LQKENI. V was clipped by 3 bases and J by 6 bases, with 12 bases between them. Here the CDR3 DNA reads TGTGCCAGCTCACCTACCGCAGGCTCCGAGCAGTACTTC. Protein: CASSPTAGSEQYF.

The chain employs TRBV5-1 and TRBJ1-1, with 7 positions matching TRBD1. This CDR3 contains 16 residues. The germline V gene has CDR1 SGHRS and CDR2 YFSETQ. Trimming cost V 0 bases and J 4 bases; bases outside gene matches: 9. The CDR3 DNA reads TGCGCCAGCAGCTTGGTAGAGGGGGCGGGGAGCACTGAAGCTTTCTTT. Its protein product is CASSLVEGAGSTEAFF.

The CDR3 sequence is CASARTGSSYEQYF. CDR3 bases: TGCGCCAGCGCCCGGACAGGGAGTTCCTACGAGCAGTACTTC. The V gene is TRBV5-1, the J gene TRBJ2-7; 8 nucleotides line up with TRBD1. The ends lost 7 bases at V and 1 base at J; junction bases unmatched: 7. The germline CDR1 and CDR2 sequences are SGHRS and YFSETQ. The CDR3 is 14 amino acids.

The chain uses TRBV6-1 and TRBJ1-2, with D unclear. There are 15 residues in the CDR3. With 0 bases removed from V and 3 bases from J, the gap between germline ends came to 11 bases. From germline, CDR1 is MNHNS and CDR2 SASEGT. This chain's CDR3 is CASSEAGAGDYGYTF. CDR3 in DNA: TGTGCCAGCAGTGAAGCCGGAGCCGGCGACTATGGCTACACCTTC.

This clone was counted once. The chain employs TRBV19 and TRBJ1-2; D gene uncertain. From germline, CDR1 is LNHDA and CDR2 SQIVND (reference sequence). V gave up 1 base and J gave up 4 bases, with 13 bases separating them. The CDR3 extends over 15 amino acids. The CDR3 is CASSIGGRHFYGYTF. DNA for the CDR3: TGTGCCAGTAGTATAGGCGGCAGGCACTTCTATGGCTACACCTTC.

J is TRBJ2-5 and V is TRBV5-1, with D tentatively TRBD1 or TRBD2 (5 bases each). Trimming cost V 5 bases and J 5 bases, with 19 bases left between them. The CDR3 contains 15 residues. Germline V gene lookup returns CDR1 SGHRS and CDR2 YFSETQ. CDR3 bases: TGCGCCAGCAGTCCTGGGACGGAGTACGGGGAGACCCAGTACTTC. Translating gives CASSPGTEYGETQYF. Filled out from reference TRBV5-1 and TRBJ2-5, the complete variable domain reads KAGVTQTPRYLIKTRGQQVTLSCSPISGHRSVSWYQQTPGQGLQFLFEYFSETQRNKGNFPGRFSGRQFSNSRSEMNVSTLELGDSALYLCASSPGTEYGETQYFGPGTRLLVL.

The table lists this clone with a count of one. The identical CDR3 is also encoded by other nucleotide sequences in the sample. The rearrangement joins TRBV6-5 to TRBJ1-2; tentative D call: TRBD1 (5 bases). Germline CDR1 reads MNHEY; CDR2 reads SVGAGI. Trimming pared 3 bases from V and 8 bases from J, leaving 10 bases between. The CDR3 has 12 residues. The CDR3 spells CASSYSGYGYTF. CDR3 bases: TGTGCCAGCAGTTATTCAGGGTACGGCTACACCTTC.

This clone occurred a few times. V is TRBV5-4 and J is TRBJ1-1; D is possibly TRBD1 (6 bases). The V gene's germline CDR1 is SGHNT and CDR2 YYREEE (reference sequence). The CDR3 spans 11 residues. V was cut by 7 bases and J by 10 bases, with 14 bases left in between. CDR3 sequence reads: CASQDGGVAFF. DNA for the CDR3: TGTGCCAGCCAGGATGGGGGCGTAGCTTTCTTT.

The V call is TRBV7-3, the J call TRBJ2-1, with D possibly being TRBD2 (5 bases). Trimming took off 2 bases at V and 5 bases at J, with 13 bases between the two ends. Per germline, CDR1 SGHTA and CDR2 FQGTGA. The CDR3 loop spans 15 amino acids. DNA for the CDR3: TGTGCCAGCAGCTTAGGTGGGAGCTGGAACAATGAGCAGTTCTTC. Translated: CASSLGGSWNNEQFF.

In DNA form, the CDR3 reads TGTGCCAGCAGCTTAGGTGCGGCGGGAGAGACCCAGTACTTC. Encoded protein: CASSLGAAGETQYF. The chain recombines TRBV7-8 with TRBJ2-5; D may be TRBD2 (5 bases). The germline CDR1 and CDR2 sequences are SGHVS and FQNEAQ. Trimming cost V 1 base and J 4 bases, with 10 bases left between them. The CDR3 extends over 14 amino acids. The full variable domain, with the rest looked up from reference TRBV7-8 and TRBJ2-5, is GAGVSQSPRYKVAKRGQDVALRCDPISGHVSLFWYQQALGQGPEFLTYFQNEAQLDKSGLPSDRFFAERPEGSVSTLKIQRTQQEDSAVYLCASSLGAAGETQYFGPGTRLLVL.